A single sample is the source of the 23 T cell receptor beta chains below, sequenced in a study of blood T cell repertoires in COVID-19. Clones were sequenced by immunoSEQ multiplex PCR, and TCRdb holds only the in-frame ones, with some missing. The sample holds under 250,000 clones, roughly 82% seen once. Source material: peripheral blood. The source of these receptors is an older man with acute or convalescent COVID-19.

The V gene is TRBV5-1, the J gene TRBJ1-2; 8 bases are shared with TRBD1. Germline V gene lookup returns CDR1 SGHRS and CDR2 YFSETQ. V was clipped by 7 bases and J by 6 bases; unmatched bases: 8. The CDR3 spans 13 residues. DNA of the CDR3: TGCGCCAGCGATGTCGGACAGGGCCATGGCTACACCTTC. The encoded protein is CASDVGQGHGYTF.

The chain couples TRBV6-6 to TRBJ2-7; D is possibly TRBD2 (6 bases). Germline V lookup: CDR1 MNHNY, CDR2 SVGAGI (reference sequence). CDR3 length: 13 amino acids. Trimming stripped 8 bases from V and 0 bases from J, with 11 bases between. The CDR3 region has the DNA TGTGCCAGCGCCGCTAGCGACTCCTACGAGCAGTACTTC. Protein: CASAASDSYEQYF.

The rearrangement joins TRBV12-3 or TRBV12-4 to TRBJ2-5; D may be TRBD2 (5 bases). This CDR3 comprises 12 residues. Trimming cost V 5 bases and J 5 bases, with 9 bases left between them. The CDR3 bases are TGTGCCAGCAGTCTAACGGGGGAGACCCAGTACTTC. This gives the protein CASSLTGETQYF.

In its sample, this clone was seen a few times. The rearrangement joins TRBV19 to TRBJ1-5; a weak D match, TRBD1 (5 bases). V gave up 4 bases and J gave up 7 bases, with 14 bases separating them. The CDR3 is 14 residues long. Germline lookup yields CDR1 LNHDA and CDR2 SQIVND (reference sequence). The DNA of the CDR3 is TGTGCCAGTAGTACCCAAAAGGGGTCCCAGCCCCAGCATTTT. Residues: CASSTQKGSQPQHF.

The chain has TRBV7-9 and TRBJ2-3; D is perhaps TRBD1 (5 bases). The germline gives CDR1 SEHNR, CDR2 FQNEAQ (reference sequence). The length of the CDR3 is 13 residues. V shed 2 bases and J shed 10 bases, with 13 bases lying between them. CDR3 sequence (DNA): TGTGCCAGCAGCTTACCAGGGCGAGTGGCGCAGTATTTT. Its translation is CASSLPGRVAQYF.

CDR3 bases: TGTGCCAGCAGCCCTATGGGGGACAGGTCCTACAATGAGCAGTTCTTC. Residues: CASSPMGDRSYNEQFF. The chain links TRBV28 to TRBJ2-1; 8 nucleotides align to TRBD1. The V gene end was trimmed by 6 bases and the J gene end by 1 base; junction bases not matched to a gene: 8. This CDR3 comprises 16 residues. The germline CDR1 and CDR2 sequences are MDHEN and SYDVKM.

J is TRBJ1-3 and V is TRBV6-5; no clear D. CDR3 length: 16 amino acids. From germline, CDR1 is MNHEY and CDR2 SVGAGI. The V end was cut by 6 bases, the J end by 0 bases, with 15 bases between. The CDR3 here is CASSYGTGSSGNTIYF. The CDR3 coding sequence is TGTGCCAGCAGCTACGGCACGGGAAGCTCTGGAAACACCATATATTTT.

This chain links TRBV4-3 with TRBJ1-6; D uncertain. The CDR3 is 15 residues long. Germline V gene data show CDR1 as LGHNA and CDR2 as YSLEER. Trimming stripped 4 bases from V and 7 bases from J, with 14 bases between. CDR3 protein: CASSPSWLVNSPLHF. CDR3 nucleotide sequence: TGCGCCAGCAGCCCCTCCTGGCTGGTGAATTCACCCCTCCACTTT.

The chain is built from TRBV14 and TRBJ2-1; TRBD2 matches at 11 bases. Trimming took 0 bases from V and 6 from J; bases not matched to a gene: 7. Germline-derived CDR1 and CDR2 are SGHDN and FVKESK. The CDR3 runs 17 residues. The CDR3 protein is CASSQDIGGLAGNEQFF. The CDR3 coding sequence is TGTGCCAGCAGCCAAGATATAGGAGGACTAGCGGGCAATGAGCAGTTCTTC.

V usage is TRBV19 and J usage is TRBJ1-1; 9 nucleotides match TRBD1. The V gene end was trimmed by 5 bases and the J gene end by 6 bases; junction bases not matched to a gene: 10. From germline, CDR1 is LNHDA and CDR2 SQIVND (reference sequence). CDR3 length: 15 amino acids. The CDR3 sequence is CASSRWGTGRPEAFF. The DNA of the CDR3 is TGTGCCAGTAGTCGGTGGGGGACAGGGAGGCCTGAAGCTTTCTTT.

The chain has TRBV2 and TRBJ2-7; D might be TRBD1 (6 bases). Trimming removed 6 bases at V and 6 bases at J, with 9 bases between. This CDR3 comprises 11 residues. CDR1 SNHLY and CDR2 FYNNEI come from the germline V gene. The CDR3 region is CASRLGAEQYF. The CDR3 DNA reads TGTGCCAGCAGGTTGGGGGCCGAGCAGTACTTC.

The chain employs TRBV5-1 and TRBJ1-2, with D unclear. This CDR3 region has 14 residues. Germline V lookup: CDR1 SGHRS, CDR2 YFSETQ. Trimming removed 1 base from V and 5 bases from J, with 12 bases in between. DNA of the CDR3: TGCGCCAGCAGCTTGCAGGCGTCTGGGTATGGCTACACCTTC. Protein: CASSLQASGYGYTF. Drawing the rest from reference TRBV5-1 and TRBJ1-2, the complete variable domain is KAGVTQTPRYLIKTRGQQVTLSCSPISGHRSVSWYQQTPGQGLQFLFEYFSETQRNKGNFPGRFSGRQFSNSRSEMNVSTLELGDSALYLCASSLQASGYGYTFGSGTRLTVV.

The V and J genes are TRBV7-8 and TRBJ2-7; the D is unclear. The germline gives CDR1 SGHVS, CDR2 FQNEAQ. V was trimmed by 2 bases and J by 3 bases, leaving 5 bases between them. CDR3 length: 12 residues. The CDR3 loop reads CASSLNSYEQYF. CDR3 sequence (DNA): TGTGCCAGCAGCTTAAACAGCTACGAGCAGTACTTC. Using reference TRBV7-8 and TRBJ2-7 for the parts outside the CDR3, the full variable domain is GAGVSQSPRYKVAKRGQDVALRCDPISGHVSLFWYQQALGQGPEFLTYFQNEAQLDKSGLPSDRFFAERPEGSVSTLKIQRTQQEDSAVYLCASSLNSYEQYFGPGTRLTVT.

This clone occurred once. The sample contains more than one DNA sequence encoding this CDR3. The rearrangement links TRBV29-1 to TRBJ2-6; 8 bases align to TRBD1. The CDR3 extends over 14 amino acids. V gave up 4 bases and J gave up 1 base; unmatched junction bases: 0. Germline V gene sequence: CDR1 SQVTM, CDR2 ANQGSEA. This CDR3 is CSVGQGSGANVLTF. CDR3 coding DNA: TGCAGCGTTGGACAGGGGTCTGGGGCCAACGTCCTGACTTTC. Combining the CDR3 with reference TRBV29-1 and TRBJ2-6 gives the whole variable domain SAVISQKPSRDICQRGTSLTIQCQVDSQVTMMFWYRQQPGQSLTLIATANQGSEATYESGFVIDKFPISRPNLTFSTLTVSNMSPEDSSIYLCSVGQGSGANVLTFGAGSRLTVL.

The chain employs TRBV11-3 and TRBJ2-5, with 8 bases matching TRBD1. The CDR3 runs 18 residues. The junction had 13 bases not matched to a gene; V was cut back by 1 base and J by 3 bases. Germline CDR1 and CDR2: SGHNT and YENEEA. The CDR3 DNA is TGTGCCAGCAGCTTAGTAGGCCCTGGACAGGGTGGGGAAGAGACCCAGTACTTC. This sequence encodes CASSLVGPGQGGEETQYF.

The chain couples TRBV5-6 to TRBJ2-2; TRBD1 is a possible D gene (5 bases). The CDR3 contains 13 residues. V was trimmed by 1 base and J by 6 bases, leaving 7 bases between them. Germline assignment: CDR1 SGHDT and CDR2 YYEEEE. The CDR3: CASSLKGSGELFF. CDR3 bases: TGTGCCAGCAGCTTGAAGGGGTCCGGGGAGCTGTTTTTT.

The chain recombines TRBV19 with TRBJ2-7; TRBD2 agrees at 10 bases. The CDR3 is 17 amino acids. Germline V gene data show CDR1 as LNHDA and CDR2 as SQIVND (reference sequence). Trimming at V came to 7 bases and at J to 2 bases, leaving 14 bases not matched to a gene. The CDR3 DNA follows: TGTGCCAGTACCGGACCGGGGGCGACTAGCGGGCCCTACGAGCAGTACTTC. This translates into CASTGPGATSGPYEQYF. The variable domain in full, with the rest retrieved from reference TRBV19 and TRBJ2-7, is DGGITQSPKYLFRKEGQNVTLSCEQNLNHDAMYWYRQDPGQGLRLIYYSQIVNDFQKGDIAEGYSVSREKKESFPLTVTSAQKNPTAFYLCASTGPGATSGPYEQYFGPGTRLTVT.

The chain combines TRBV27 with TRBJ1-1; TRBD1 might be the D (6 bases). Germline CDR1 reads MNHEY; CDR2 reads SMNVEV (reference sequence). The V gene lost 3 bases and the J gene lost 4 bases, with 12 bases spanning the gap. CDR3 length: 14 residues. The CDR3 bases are TGTGCCAGCAGTTTTTTACAGGGATCCACTGAAGCTTTCTTT. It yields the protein CASSFLQGSTEAFF.

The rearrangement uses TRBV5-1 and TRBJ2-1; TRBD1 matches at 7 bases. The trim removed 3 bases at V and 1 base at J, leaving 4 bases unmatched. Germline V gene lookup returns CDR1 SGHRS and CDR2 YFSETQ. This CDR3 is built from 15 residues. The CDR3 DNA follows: TGCGCCAGCAGCTCAGGACAGGCTTCCTACAATGAGCAGTTCTTC. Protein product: CASSSGQASYNEQFF.

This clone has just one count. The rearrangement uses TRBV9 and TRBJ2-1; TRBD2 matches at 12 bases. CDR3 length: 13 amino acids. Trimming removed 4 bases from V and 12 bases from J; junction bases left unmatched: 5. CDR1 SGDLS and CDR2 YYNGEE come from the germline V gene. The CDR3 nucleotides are TGTGCCAGCAGCACTCGACTAGCGGGAGTGCAGTTCTTC. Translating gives CASSTRLAGVQFF.

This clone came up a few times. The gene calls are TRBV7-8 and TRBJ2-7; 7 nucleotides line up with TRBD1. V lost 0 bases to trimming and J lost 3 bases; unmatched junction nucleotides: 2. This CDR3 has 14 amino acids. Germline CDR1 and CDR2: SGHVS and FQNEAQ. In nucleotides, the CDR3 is TGTGCCAGCAGCTTAGCGGGACAGCTCTACGAGCAGTACTTC. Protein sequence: CASSLAGQLYEQYF.

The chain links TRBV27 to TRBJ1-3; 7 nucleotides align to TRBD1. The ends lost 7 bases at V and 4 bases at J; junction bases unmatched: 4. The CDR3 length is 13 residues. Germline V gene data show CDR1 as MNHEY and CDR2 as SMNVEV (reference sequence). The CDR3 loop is CASTGGQGNTIYF. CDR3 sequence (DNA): TGTGCCAGCACAGGGGGGCAGGGAAACACCATATATTTT.

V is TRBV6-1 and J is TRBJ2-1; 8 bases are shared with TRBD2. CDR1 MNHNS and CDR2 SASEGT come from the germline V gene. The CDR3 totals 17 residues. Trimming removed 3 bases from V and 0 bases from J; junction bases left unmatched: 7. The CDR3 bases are TGTGCCAGCAGTGAGTTTTCCGGGACTAGCTCCTACAATGAGCAGTTCTTC. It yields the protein CASSEFSGTSSYNEQFF.